This T cell receptor beta chain was retrieved from a study of blood T cell repertoires in COVID-19. As processed by the authors: Amplification of reference gene primers was used by the study to estimate nucleated cell counts. Sequencing used immunoSEQ multiplex PCR; TCRdb keeps in-frame clones, though not all of them. V and J calls and clone size follow that table, whereas D and trimming were derived from the DNA. Counted here are about 480,000 clones, around 89% occurring once; the ten biggest clones make up over 1.5%. Germline V gene data show CDR1 as SGHTS and CDR2 as YDEGEE. This CDR3 is 14 amino acids long. Trimming cost V 4 bases and J 4 bases; bases outside gene matches: 3.

Sequencing input: PBMCs or T cells enriched from blood (not recorded which). The chain couples TRBV5-8 to TRBJ2-1, with TRBD2 matching over 9 bases. This clonotype was obtained from a woman aged 40 to 49 who had recovered from COVID-19. CDR3 DNA sequence: TGTGCCAGCAGCCAGACTAGCGGTTACAATGAGCAGTTCTTC. Encoded protein: CASSQTSGYNEQFF.